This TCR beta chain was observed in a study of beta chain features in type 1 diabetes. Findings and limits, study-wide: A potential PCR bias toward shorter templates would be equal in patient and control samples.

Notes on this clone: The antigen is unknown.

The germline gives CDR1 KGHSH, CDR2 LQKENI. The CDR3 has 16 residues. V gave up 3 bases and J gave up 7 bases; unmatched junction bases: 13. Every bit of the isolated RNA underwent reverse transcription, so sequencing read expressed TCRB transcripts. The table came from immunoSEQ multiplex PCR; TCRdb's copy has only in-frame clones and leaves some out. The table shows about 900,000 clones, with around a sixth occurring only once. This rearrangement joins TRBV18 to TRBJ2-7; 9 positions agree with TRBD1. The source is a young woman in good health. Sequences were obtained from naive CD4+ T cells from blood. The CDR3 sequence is CASSPPLGTGLSEQYF. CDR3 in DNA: TGTGCCAGCTCACCGCCCTTAGGGACAGGGTTGAGTGAGCAGTACTTC.